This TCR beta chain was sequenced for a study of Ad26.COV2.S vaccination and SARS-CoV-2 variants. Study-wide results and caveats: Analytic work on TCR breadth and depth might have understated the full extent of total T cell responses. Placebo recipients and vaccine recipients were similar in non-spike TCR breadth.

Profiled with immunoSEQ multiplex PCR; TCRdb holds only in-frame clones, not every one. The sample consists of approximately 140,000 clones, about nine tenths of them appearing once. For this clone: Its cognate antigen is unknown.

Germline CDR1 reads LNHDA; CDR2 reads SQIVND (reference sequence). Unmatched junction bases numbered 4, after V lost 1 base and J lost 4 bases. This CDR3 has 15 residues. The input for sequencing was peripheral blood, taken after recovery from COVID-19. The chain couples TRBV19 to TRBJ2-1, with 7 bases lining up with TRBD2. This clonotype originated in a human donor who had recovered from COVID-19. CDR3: CASSIGSGGYNEQFF. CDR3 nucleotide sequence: TGTGCCAGTAGTATAGGGTCGGGGGGTTACAATGAGCAGTTCTTC.